Detailed here is one T cell receptor (beta chain). This sample was taken from a study of human T cells and chemical hapten exposure. V was trimmed by 3 bases and J by 2 bases, leaving 21 bases between them. Germline V gene sequence: CDR1 DFQATT, CDR2 SNEGSKA (reference sequence). CDR3 size: 17 residues. The library gave individual cDNA molecules unique molecular identifiers. TCRdb analysed the RACE reads with MiXCR anew, one entry per CDR3 protein. The sample has fewer than 100,000 distinct CDR3 sequences, about 8.6% seen once. Time point defined: healthy volunteer bleed at 6 weeks. Unfractionated whole blood served as the source for total RNA extraction.

The sequence came from a female donor in good health. Some clones in this sample may be carry-over from other donors' samples. What was sequenced was whole blood. This chain connects TRBV20-1 to TRBJ2-3; either TRBD1 or TRBD2 may fit D (5 bases each). Here the CDR3 reads CSARYIRPGPDTDTQYF. DNA of the CDR3: TGCAGTGCTAGGTACATCCGACCGGGACCCGACACAGATACGCAGTATTTT.